This T cell receptor beta chain was captured in a study of blood T cells in healthy people across ages (dated by TCRdb to about 2015). Regarding the study in general: In model experiments, roughly one uniquely barcoded TCR beta cDNA molecule per two T cells was captured by template switching. To avoid experimental bias, donors of different ages were distributed randomly across sequencing lanes. The donors were split into four age groups: young (average about 16 years), middle-aged (nearly 40), aged (around 67) and long-lived (roughly 88). Using the same blood draw, the study looked at two additional independent replicas of 1 million unique cDNA reads for two donors, one aged 18 to 29 and the other aged 80 or older. Age-related changes in TCR beta repertoire diversity were measured in the study by deep sequencing normalized with unique cDNA molecular identifiers.

Counted from cysteine to phenylalanine, this CDR3 has 15 amino acids. CDR3 DNA only is kept here, 45 bases in frame from base 1. From the germline V gene (reference sequence), CDR1 is SEHNR and CDR2 is FQNEAQ. Details on this clonotype: Its recognized antigen is unknown. Base-call qualities are not available, and no considerably larger clone is one nucleotide away.

Systemically healthy Caucasian individuals from Russia, some 40 in total and aged roughly 6 to 100 years, were included as donors. Each donor gave about 9.8 milliliters of peripheral blood, drawn into EDTA-treated Vacutainer tubes. Ficoll-Paque density-gradient centrifugation was used to isolate PBMCs, with at least 7 million obtained per sample. Trizol reagent was used to extract total RNA from PBMCs, with at least 6 micrograms per sample. Naive CD45RAhigh/CD27high T cell percentages were measured by flow cytometry on a PBMC aliquot from every donor. General conclusions and limits of the study: There was a strong correlation between observed TCR beta diversity and the percentage of naive T cells measured by flow cytometry. Bulk unsorted PBMC profiling prevented conclusive comparison of naive and antigen-experienced compartments. Observed TCR beta diversity per million T cells fell roughly linearly with age, and a significant reduction was already apparent by age about 43. Because donor CMV infection status was unknown, age-related changes in expanded clonotypes were potentially confounded. Compared with the aged group, more naive CD4+ T cells, fewer expanded clones and increased TCR diversity were shown by the long-lived group, suggesting age selection. Estimates of total diversity based on one million sequenced T cells were regarded as lower bounds and as underestimates.

The method behind the library was 5' RACE. The sample was run on an Illumina HiSeq 2500. The second PCR ran for about 7 to 11 cycles and used a J-beta primer mix along with a sample-barcoded 5' primer. A unique molecular identifier was introduced onto each TCR beta cDNA molecule by a template-switch 5' adaptor carrying 12 random nucleotides. At least 2.5 million CDR3-containing paired-end reads were obtained from each sample. All of the RNA was converted into first-strand cDNA using the Mint cDNA synthesis kit, with a TRBC-specific oligonucleotide serving as the primer. All cDNA was treated with uracil-DNA glycosylase and then went through a first 18-cycle PCR with the universal primers M1SS and BC2_uni_R. Per the source publication's procedure: For normalization, 1 million high-quality reads were randomly selected from each sample, with every read carrying a distinct molecular identifier. Reads sharing molecular identifiers were discarded rather than binned into consensus sequences. MiTCR, with a Q25 quality threshold and the strictest error-elimination algorithm, was used for CDR3 identification, clonotype clustering and error correction. A nonparametric unseen species model with Euler transformation was used to estimate lower-bound total TCR beta diversity. TCRdb reanalyzed the raw reads on its own, using fastp at Q25 for trimming and MiXCR for clone calling, and kept in-frame beta chains. Each CDR3 protein gets just one entry, which takes the most common genes and DNA from the rows behind it. The V and J calls shown here were made by TCRdb, not taken from the authors' results. Counted in this sample were around 970,000 distinct CDR3 sequences; roughly 51% of them appeared once. In total, the top ten clones hold 20% to 25% of the sample.

The sample comprised blood. The TCR comes from a woman aged 55-69 years in good health. The chain is assembled from TRBV7-9 and TRBJ2-5; 7 middle bases align to TRBD2. The DNA end lines up better with TRBJ2-1; the J call may be wrong. The CDR3 has the sequence CASSFGLADQETQFF. The sequenced DNA is TGTGCCAGCAGCTTCGGTCTAGCGGATCAAGAGACCCAGTTCTTC.